This TCR beta chain was captured by sequencing in a study of blood T cell repertoires in COVID-19. Study information: From T cells, B-cell-depleted T cells, or PBMCs came the material, which was cDNA or gDNA.

Original analysis: Reference gene primers were amplified, and this amplification served to estimate nucleated cell counts. The assay was immunoSEQ multiplex PCR, and TCRdb's table has in-frame clones only and misses some. V and J calls and clone size come straight from that table; D and trimming were deduced from the DNA. Of about 120,000 clones detected, 85% appear once; the ten largest clones hold 25% to 30%. This CDR3 comprises 13 residues. The J segment lost 4 bases and the V segment lost 7 bases, leaving 9 bases of the junction unmatched. The V gene's germline CDR1 is SQVTM and CDR2 ANQGSEA. This sequence originates from a woman of 80 years or more with acute or convalescent COVID-19. Sequencing was performed on peripheral blood. The chain has TRBV29-1 and TRBJ2-5, with 7 bases lining up with TRBD1. CDR3 loop: CSAERTGGETQYF. For the CDR3, the DNA is TGCAGCGCAGAAAGGACAGGCGGAGAGACCCAGTACTTC.